These 5 T cell receptor beta chains share one sample of origin, sequenced in a study of T cells in women clearing cervical HPV infection (dated by TCRdb to 2017 to 2018). The library was generated by the immunoSEQ multiplex PCR assay. This immuneACCESS table, as held by TCRdb, lists in-frame sequences with V and J called but not all clones. Of the missing ones, under half trace to an unresolved V gene in checked studies; the others have no known cause. The table held for this sample gives about 22,000 clones. The ten largest clones take up over 4.5% of the sample. The material sequenced was blood buffy coat. Receptor source: a woman aged 18 to 75 with a cervical HPV16 infection that either progressed to CIN3+ or cleared (not recorded which).

Comments on this clone: Coverage ceases 3 residues before the CDR3 finishes, and the germline J gene fills in the end. The chain joins TRBV3-1 (or the pseudogene TRBV3-2) to TRBJ2-2; 11 bases are shared with TRBD2. The V gene end was trimmed by 6 bases and the J gene end by 3 bases; junction bases not matched to a gene: 0. CDR1 and CDR2 from the germline V gene are LGHDT and YNNKEL (reference sequence). The CDR3 consists of 14 residues. CDR3 sequence reads: CASRLAGDTGELFF. CDR3 DNA (partial): TGTGCCAGCAGACTAGCGGGGGACACCGGGGAG.

Notes on this clone: The sequence runs out 3 residues before the end of the CDR3; the remainder is reconstructed from the germline J gene. The V call is TRBV5-1, the J call TRBJ1-1, with D possibly being TRBD1 (5 bases). The CDR3 is 15 amino acids. Germline V gene sequence: CDR1 SGHRS, CDR2 YFSETQ. V lost 0 bases and J lost 3, with 12 bases in between. Incomplete CDR3 DNA: TGCGCCAGCAGCTTGGAGAGGGGAGGGGACACTGAA. This translates into CASSLERGGDTE. The whole CDR3 sequence reads CASSLERGGDTEAFF. Full variable domain (missing parts from reference TRBV5-1 and TRBJ1-1): KAGVTQTPRYLIKTRGQQVTLSCSPISGHRSVSWYQQTPGQGLQFLFEYFSETQRNKGNFPGRFSGRQFSNSRSEMNVSTLELGDSALYLCASSLERGGDTEAFFGQGTRLTVV.

Worth noting for this clone: The read ends 3 residues early relative to the CDR3; the germline J gene fills the gap. V and J are TRBV10-2 and TRBJ2-1, with 11 bases aligning to TRBD2. The CDR3 contains 15 residues. CDR1 and CDR2 (germline): WSHSY, SAAADI. With 5 bases clipped from V and 4 bases from J, the junction kept 4 bases outside the gene matches. CDR3 DNA, as far as it was read: TGCGCCAGCAGTCAGCTAGCGGGGGGTTACAATGAG. Protein: CASSQLAGGYNE. The entire CDR3 reads CASSQLAGGYNEQFF.

Turning to this clone: The read ends 3 residues before the CDR3 terminus; that terminus is restored from the germline J gene. This chain connects TRBV10-3 to TRBJ2-2; TRBD1 aligns across 11 bases. Trimming cost V 3 bases and J 4 bases; bases outside gene matches: 4. CDR1 and CDR2 (germline): ENHRY, SYGVKD. CDR3 length: 16 amino acids. The CDR3 sequence is CAISDTGTGGTGELFF. CDR3 DNA, as far as it was read: TGTGCCATCAGTGATACGGGGACAGGGGGCACCGGGGAG.

Details on this clone: The read terminates 3 residues ahead of where the CDR3 ends, so the germline J gene completes it. The chain couples TRBV11-2 to TRBJ1-3; no firm D call. This CDR3 has 15 residues. The V gene's germline CDR1 is SGHAT and CDR2 FQNNGV. V dropped 2 bases and J dropped 0 bases, with 8 bases sitting between them. The CDR3 loop reads CASSLRGYSGNTIYF. Incomplete CDR3 DNA: TGTGCCAGCAGCTTACGCGGCTACTCTGGAAACACC.